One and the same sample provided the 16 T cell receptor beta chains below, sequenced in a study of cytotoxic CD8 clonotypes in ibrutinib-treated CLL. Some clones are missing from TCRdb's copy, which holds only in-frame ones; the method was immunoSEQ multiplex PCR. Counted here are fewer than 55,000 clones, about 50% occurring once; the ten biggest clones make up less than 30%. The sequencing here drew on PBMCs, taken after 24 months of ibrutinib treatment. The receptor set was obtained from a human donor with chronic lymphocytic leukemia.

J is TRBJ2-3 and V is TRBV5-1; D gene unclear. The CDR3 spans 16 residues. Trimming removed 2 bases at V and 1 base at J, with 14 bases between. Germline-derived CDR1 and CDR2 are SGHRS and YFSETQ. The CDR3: CASSFDSGFGTDTQYF. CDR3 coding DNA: TGCGCCAGCAGCTTCGATAGTGGGTTCGGCACAGATACGCAGTATTTT.

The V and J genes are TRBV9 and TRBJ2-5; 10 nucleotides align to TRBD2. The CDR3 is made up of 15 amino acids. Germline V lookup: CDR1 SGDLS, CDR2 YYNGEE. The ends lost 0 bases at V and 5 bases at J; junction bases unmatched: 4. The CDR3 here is CASSVVSGGSETQYF. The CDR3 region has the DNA TGTGCCAGCAGCGTAGTTAGCGGGGGGTCCGAGACCCAGTACTTC.

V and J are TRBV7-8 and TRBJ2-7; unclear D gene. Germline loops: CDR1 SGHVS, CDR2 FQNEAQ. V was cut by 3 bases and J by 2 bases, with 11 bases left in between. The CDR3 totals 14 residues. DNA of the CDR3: TGTGCCAGCAGCTTGGTTCAGGTGGCCTACGAGCAGTACTTC. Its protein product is CASSLVQVAYEQYF.

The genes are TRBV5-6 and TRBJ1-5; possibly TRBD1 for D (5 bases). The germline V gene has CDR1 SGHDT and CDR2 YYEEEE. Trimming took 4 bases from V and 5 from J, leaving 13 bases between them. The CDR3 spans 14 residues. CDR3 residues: CASSRGRLDQPQHF. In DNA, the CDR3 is TGTGCCAGCAGCCGGGGCCGCCTCGATCAGCCCCAGCATTTT.

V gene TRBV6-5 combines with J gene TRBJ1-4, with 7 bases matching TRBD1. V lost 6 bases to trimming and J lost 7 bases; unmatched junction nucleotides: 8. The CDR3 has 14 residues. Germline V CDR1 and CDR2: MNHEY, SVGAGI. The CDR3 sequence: CASSFGRGLEKLFF. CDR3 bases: TGTGCCAGCAGCTTCGGGAGGGGGCTTGAAAAACTGTTTTTT.

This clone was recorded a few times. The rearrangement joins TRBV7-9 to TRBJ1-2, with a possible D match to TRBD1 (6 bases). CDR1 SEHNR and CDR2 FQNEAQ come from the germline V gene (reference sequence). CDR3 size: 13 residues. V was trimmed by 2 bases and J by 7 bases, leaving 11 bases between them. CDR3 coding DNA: TGTGCCAGCAGCTTATCGGGGGCTGGTGGCTACACCTTC. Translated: CASSLSGAGGYTF.

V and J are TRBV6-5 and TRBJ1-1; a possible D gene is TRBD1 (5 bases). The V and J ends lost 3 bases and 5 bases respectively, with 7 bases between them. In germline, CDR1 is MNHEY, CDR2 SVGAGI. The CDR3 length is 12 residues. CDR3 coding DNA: TGTGCCAGCAGTTATGAGGGGACTGAAGCTTTCTTT. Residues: CASSYEGTEAFF.

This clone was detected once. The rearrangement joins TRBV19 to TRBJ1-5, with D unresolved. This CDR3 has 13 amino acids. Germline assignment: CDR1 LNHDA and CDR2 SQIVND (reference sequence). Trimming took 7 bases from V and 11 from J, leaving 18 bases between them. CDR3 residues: CASTPTEVGAQHF. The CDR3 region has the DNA TGTGCCAGTACCCCGACGGAGGTAGGAGCCCAGCATTTT.

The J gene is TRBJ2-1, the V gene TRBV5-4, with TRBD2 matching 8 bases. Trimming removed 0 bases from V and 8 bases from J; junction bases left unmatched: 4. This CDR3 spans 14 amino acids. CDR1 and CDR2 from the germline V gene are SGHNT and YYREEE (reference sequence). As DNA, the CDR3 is TGTGCCAGCAGCTTGGTCGGGGGGGCCGATGAGCAGTTCTTC. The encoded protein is CASSLVGGADEQFF.

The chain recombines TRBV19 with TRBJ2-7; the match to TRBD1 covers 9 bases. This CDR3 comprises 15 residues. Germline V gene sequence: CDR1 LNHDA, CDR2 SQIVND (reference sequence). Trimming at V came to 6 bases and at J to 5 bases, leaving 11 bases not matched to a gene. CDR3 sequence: CASSLIPGQGHEQYF. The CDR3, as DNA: TGTGCCAGTAGCCTAATACCGGGACAGGGCCACGAGCAGTACTTC.

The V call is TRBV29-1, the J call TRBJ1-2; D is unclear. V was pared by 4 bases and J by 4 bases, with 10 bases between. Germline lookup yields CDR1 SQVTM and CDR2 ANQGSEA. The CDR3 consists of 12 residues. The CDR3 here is CSVVEGSYGYTF. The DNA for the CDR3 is TGCAGCGTTGTTGAGGGATCCTATGGCTACACCTTC. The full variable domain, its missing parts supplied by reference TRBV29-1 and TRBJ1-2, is SAVISQKPSRDICQRGTSLTIQCQVDSQVTMMFWYRQQPGQSLTLIATANQGSEATYESGFVIDKFPISRPNLTFSTLTVSNMSPEDSSIYLCSVVEGSYGYTFGSGTRLTVV.

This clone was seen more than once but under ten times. The CDR3 bases are TGTGCCAGCACCCTGGGGGAGGAGACCCAGTACTTC. This codes for CASTLGEETQYF. The chain couples TRBV11-2 to TRBJ2-5; D is tentatively TRBD1 or TRBD2 (5 bases each). V lost 7 bases and J 5 bases, leaving 11 bases between the germline ends. CDR1 and CDR2 (germline): SGHAT, FQNNGV. CDR3 length: 12 amino acids.

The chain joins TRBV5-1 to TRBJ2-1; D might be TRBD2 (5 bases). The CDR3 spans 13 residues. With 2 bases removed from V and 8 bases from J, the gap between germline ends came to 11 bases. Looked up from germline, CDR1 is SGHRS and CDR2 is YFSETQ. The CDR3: CASSLAVSDEQFF. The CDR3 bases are TGCGCCAGCAGCTTAGCGGTTTCAGATGAGCAGTTCTTC.

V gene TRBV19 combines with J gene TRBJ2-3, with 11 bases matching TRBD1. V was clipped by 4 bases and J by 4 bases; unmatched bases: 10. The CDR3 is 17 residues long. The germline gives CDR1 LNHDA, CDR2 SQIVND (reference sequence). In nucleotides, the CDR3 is TGTGCCAGTAGTAGCCGGACAGGGGGCGTATCGGCAGATACGCAGTATTTT. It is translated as CASSSRTGGVSADTQYF. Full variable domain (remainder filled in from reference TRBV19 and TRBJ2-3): DGGITQSPKYLFRKEGQNVTLSCEQNLNHDAMYWYRQDPGQGLRLIYYSQIVNDFQKGDIAEGYSVSREKKESFPLTVTSAQKNPTAFYLCASSSRTGGVSADTQYFGPGTRLTVL.

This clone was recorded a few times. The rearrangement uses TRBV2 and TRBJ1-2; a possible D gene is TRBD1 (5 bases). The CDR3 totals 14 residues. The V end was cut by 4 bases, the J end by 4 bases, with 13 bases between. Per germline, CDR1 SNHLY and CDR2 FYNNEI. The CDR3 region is CASSATGLVYGYTF. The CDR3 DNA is TGTGCCAGCAGTGCCACGGGGCTGGTCTATGGCTACACCTTC.

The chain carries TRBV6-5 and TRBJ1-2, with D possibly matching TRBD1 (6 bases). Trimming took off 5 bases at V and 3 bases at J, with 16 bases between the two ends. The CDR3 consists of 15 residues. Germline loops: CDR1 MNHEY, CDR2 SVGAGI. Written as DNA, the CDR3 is TGTGCCAGCAGTGGTAACCGACAGGAGGACTATGGCTACACCTTC. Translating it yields CASSGNRQEDYGYTF.